This TCR beta chain originates from a study of blood T cell repertoires in COVID-19. About the study: Acute and convalescent COVID-19 specimens originated in the United States, Italy and Spain. PBMCs, B-cell-depleted T cells, or T cells provided the cDNA or gDNA that made up the material.

V trimming: 7 bases; J trimming: 3 bases; junction bases outside the gene matches: 10. Germline V gives CDR1 MDHEN, CDR2 SYDVKM. The CDR3 consists of 15 residues. As handled by the study authors: Amplification of reference gene primers provided the estimated nucleated cell counts. Here immunoSEQ multiplex PCR was the method, and the copy in TCRdb shows in-frame clones only, minus some. The DNA gave D and trimming, while V, J and clone size come from that table. The sample holds about 73,000 clones, 70% to 85% seen once. The J gene is TRBJ2-7, the V gene TRBV28, with TRBD2 matching 9 bases. This receptor was identified in a woman in her sixties with acute or convalescent COVID-19. The sample taken for sequencing was peripheral blood. CDR3 sequence reads: CASTLGAGGIYEQYF. CDR3 DNA: TGTGCCAGCACCCTAGGGGCGGGGGGGATCTACGAGCAGTACTTC.